A selection of T cell receptor beta chains follows, all from one sample in a study of CD8 T cells in Susac syndrome. TCRdb called the immunoSEQ multiplex PCR reads again in MiXCR, with one record for every CDR3 protein. This table holds 150,000 or so distinct CDR3 sequences, 90% to 97% found once. What was sequenced was CD4+ T cells from PBMCs. Receptor source: a human donor with Susac syndrome. CDR3s include the opening cysteine and the closing phenylalanine or tryptophan. Each record gives: CDR3 protein, CDR3 DNA, clone size, D gene, J gene, V gene. The D gene is left open where the match is weak. Not every row has a clone size; where given, it reads once, few, many or a size class.

CSVQQAEAFF,TGCAGCGTACAACAGGCTGAAGCTTTCTTT,-,-,TRBJ1-1,TRBV29-1
CSARDGDQPQHF,TGCAGTGCCAGGGACGGGGATCAGCCCCAGCATTTT,-,-,TRBJ1-5,TRBV20-1
CASSSLSPVRTGELFF,TGTGCCAGCAGCTCGCTCTCCCCCGTCCGCACCGGGGAGCTGTTTTTT,once,-,TRBJ2-2,TRBV11-2
CASSLEERYEQYF,TGTGCCAGCAGCTTAGAGGAGCGGTACGAGCAGTACTTC,-,-,TRBJ2-7,TRBV7-8
CASSAQGAGNYGYTF,TGTGCCAGTAGTGCCCAGGGGGCGGGGAACTATGGCTACACCTTC,-,TRBD1,TRBJ1-2,TRBV19
CSVNSYGYTF,TGCAGCGTGAACAGCTATGGCTACACCTTC,-,-,TRBJ1-2,TRBV29-1
CASSPSQNEQFF,TGTGCCAGCTCACCTAGCCAGAATGAGCAGTTCTTC,once,-,TRBJ2-1,TRBV18
CASSSQPRVEKLFF,TGTGCCAGCAGTTCCCAACCCAGGGTTGAAAAACTGTTTTTT,-,-,TRBJ1-4,TRBV28
CSATDRGSYGYTF,TGCAGTGCAACGGACAGGGGGTCCTATGGCTACACCTTC,-,TRBD1,TRBJ1-2,TRBV20-1
CASSGVAGNQYF,TGTGCCAGCAGTGGGGTAGCGGGGAATCAGTACTTC,-,TRBD2,TRBJ2-4,TRBV2
CSVEEGGGSYEQYF,TGCAGCGTTGAAGAAGGGGGAGGCTCCTACGAGCAGTACTTC,-,-,TRBJ2-7,TRBV29-1
CASSFGTSFQYF,TGTGCCAGCAGCTTTGGGACTAGCTTTCAGTACTTC,once,TRBD2,TRBJ2-4,TRBV14
CASSQEHRGLVYGYTF,TGCGCCAGCAGCCAAGAGCACAGGGGGCTCGTCTATGGCTACACCTTC,once,TRBD1,TRBJ1-2,TRBV4-1
CASNVGGYGYTF,TGTGCCAGCAATGTGGGTGGCTATGGCTACACCTTC,-,-,TRBJ1-2,TRBV28